The clone carrying this TCR beta chain was picked up a small number of times. This sample is part of a study of blood T cell repertoires in COVID-19. This CDR3 has 15 residues. V was clipped by 6 bases and J by 4 bases; unmatched bases: 8. CDR1 is MNHEY and CDR2 is SVGAGI in the germline V gene. The method was immunoSEQ multiplex PCR; TCRdb's version includes in-frame clones alone and lacks a portion of them. The sample lists 200,000 to 300,000 clones, roughly 88% occurring once. Sequenced material: PBMCs or T cells enriched from blood (not recorded which). The V and J genes are TRBV6-5 and TRBJ1-4; the match to TRBD1 covers 7 bases. The clonotype originates from a woman aged 40 to 50 with acute COVID-19. This chain's CDR3 is CASRSWGQLNEKLFF. CDR3 in DNA: TGTGCCAGCAGATCTTGGGGACAGCTTAATGAAAAACTGTTTTTT.